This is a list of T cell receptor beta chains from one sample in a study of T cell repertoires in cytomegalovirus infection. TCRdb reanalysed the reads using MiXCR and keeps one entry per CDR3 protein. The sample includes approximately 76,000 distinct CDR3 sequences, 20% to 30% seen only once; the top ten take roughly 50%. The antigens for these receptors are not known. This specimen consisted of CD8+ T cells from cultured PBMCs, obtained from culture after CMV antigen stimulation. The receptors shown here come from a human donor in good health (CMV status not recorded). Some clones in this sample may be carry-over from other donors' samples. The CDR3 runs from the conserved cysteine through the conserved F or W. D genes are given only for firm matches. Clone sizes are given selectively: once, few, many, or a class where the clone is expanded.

cdr3_aa: CASSQDIGPMGETGELFF; cdr3_nt: TGCGCCAGCAGCCAAGACATCGGGCCCATGGGGGAAACCGGGGAGCTGTTTTTT; v_call: TRBV4-3; j_call: TRBJ2-2; clone_size: -; d_call: -
cdr3_aa: CSVPGQGMSYEQYF; cdr3_nt: TGCAGCGTTCCTGGACAGGGGATGTCCTACGAGCAGTACTTC; v_call: TRBV29-1; j_call: TRBJ2-7; clone_size: -; d_call: TRBD1
cdr3_aa: CASSQGSRWDSPLHF; cdr3_nt: TGCGCCAGCAGCCAAGGTAGCCGATGGGATTCACCCCTCCACTTT; v_call: TRBV4-3; j_call: TRBJ1-6; clone_size: -; d_call: -
cdr3_aa: CSAPTGAGNQPQHF; cdr3_nt: TGCAGTGCTCCCACAGGGGCCGGGAATCAGCCCCAGCATTTT; v_call: TRBV20-1; j_call: TRBJ1-5; clone_size: many; d_call: TRBD1
cdr3_aa: CATSRGDLLLGETQYF; cdr3_nt: TGTGCCACCAGCAGAGGGGACCTCCTCCTCGGGGAGACCCAGTACTTC; v_call: TRBV15; j_call: TRBJ2-5; clone_size: -; d_call: -
cdr3_aa: CASSSSGGANTQYF; cdr3_nt: TGTGCCAGCAGTTCCTCAGGGGGCGCAAATACGCAGTATTTT; v_call: TRBV27; j_call: TRBJ2-3; clone_size: -; d_call: TRBD1
cdr3_aa: CASSPSTQQGGKNIQYF; cdr3_nt: TGTGCCAGCTCACCTTCCACGCAACAGGGGGGCAAAAACATTCAGTACTTC; v_call: TRBV18; j_call: TRBJ2-4; clone_size: -; d_call: TRBD1
cdr3_aa: CATSRDLQLGSETQYF; cdr3_nt: TGTGCCACCAGCAGAGATCTCCAATTGGGATCAGAGACCCAGTACTTC; v_call: TRBV15; j_call: TRBJ2-5; clone_size: -; d_call: -
cdr3_aa: CASRKQIGDTEAFF; cdr3_nt: TGTGCCAGCAGGAAACAGATAGGAGACACTGAAGCTTTCTTT; v_call: TRBV6-1; j_call: TRBJ1-1; clone_size: -; d_call: -
cdr3_aa: CASSLDGRGTDTQYF; cdr3_nt: TGTGCCAGCAGCTTAGATGGACGGGGGACAGATACGCAGTATTTT; v_call: TRBV7-2; j_call: TRBJ2-3; clone_size: many; d_call: -
cdr3_aa: CASRALTSWADNEQFF; cdr3_nt: TGTGCCAGCAGAGCCTTGACTAGCTGGGCAGACAATGAGCAGTTCTTC; v_call: TRBV6-2/TRBV6-3; j_call: TRBJ2-1; clone_size: -; d_call: TRBD2
cdr3_aa: CASSYRGAGNNEQFF; cdr3_nt: TGTGCCAGCAGTTACAGGGGAGCGGGGAACAATGAGCAGTTCTTC; v_call: TRBV12-3/TRBV12-4; j_call: TRBJ2-1; clone_size: -; d_call: -
cdr3_aa: CSARGLDSFYEQYF; cdr3_nt: TGCAGTGCTAGAGGACTAGATTCCTTCTACGAGCAGTACTTC; v_call: TRBV20-1; j_call: TRBJ2-7; clone_size: many; d_call: -
cdr3_aa: CASIPLGAGGYNEQFF; cdr3_nt: TGTGCCAGCATTCCCCTTGGGGCGGGGGGGTACAATGAGCAGTTCTTC; v_call: TRBV6-2/TRBV6-3; j_call: TRBJ2-1; clone_size: few; d_call: TRBD2
cdr3_aa: CASSLGFSGNTDTQYF; cdr3_nt: TGTGCCAGCAGCTTAGGATTTAGCGGGAACACAGATACGCAGTATTTT; v_call: TRBV7-2; j_call: TRBJ2-3; clone_size: many; d_call: TRBD2
cdr3_aa: CASSRTEAGQPQHF; cdr3_nt: TGTGCCAGCAGCCGGACAGAGGCGGGTCAGCCCCAGCATTTT; v_call: TRBV11-2; j_call: TRBJ1-5; clone_size: many; d_call: -
cdr3_aa: CASSRQTGVVNQPQHF; cdr3_nt: TGTGCCAGCAGTAGACAAACAGGGGTGGTCAATCAGCCCCAGCATTTT; v_call: TRBV2; j_call: TRBJ1-5; clone_size: few; d_call: TRBD1
cdr3_aa: CATGGSGGADTQYF; cdr3_nt: TGTGCCACCGGTGGGAGCGGAGGGGCAGATACGCAGTATTTT; v_call: TRBV24-1; j_call: TRBJ2-3; clone_size: few; d_call: -
cdr3_aa: CASSLQGGWALIEQFF; cdr3_nt: TGTGCCAGCAGCTTACAGGGCGGGTGGGCCCTCATAGAGCAGTTCTTC; v_call: TRBV7-8; j_call: TRBJ2-1; clone_size: many; d_call: -
cdr3_aa: CASDPPWGGDGGTDTQYF; cdr3_nt: TGTGCTAGTGACCCACCTTGGGGCGGGGACGGAGGCACAGATACGCAGTATTTT; v_call: TRBV12-5; j_call: TRBJ2-3; clone_size: -; d_call: -
cdr3_aa: CSVEDSLNTEAFF; cdr3_nt: TGCAGCGTTGAGGACAGCTTGAACACTGAAGCTTTCTTT; v_call: TRBV29-1; j_call: TRBJ1-1; clone_size: few; d_call: -
cdr3_aa: CASSLTATGNTIYF; cdr3_nt: TGTGCCAGCAGCTTAACAGCCACTGGAAACACCATATATTTT; v_call: TRBV7-2; j_call: TRBJ1-3; clone_size: few; d_call: -
cdr3_aa: CASSSSGGNRPTNTGELFF; cdr3_nt: TGTGCCAGCAGCTCAAGTGGAGGTAACAGACCTACGAACACCGGGGAGCTGTTTTTT; v_call: TRBV9; j_call: TRBJ2-2; clone_size: many; d_call: -
cdr3_aa: CASSSELAGETDTQYF; cdr3_nt: TGTGCCAGCAGCTCCGAACTAGCGGGAGAAACTGATACGCAGTATTTT; v_call: TRBV7-2; j_call: TRBJ2-3; clone_size: many; d_call: TRBD2
cdr3_aa: CASSIGGDEQFF; cdr3_nt: TGTGCCAGTAGTATAGGGGGCGATGAGCAGTTCTTC; v_call: TRBV19; j_call: TRBJ2-1; clone_size: few; d_call: -
cdr3_aa: CASSSLAGDQETQYF; cdr3_nt: TGTGCCAGCAGCTCCCTAGCGGGAGACCAAGAGACCCAGTACTTC; v_call: TRBV7-6; j_call: TRBJ2-5; clone_size: many; d_call: TRBD2
cdr3_aa: CASSLGQGGLNEQFF; cdr3_nt: TGTGCCAGCAGCTTAGGACAGGGGGGATTGAATGAGCAGTTCTTC; v_call: TRBV7-3; j_call: TRBJ2-1; clone_size: -; d_call: TRBD1